Reported below is one T cell receptor (beta chain). This record belongs to a study of T cell changes during pregnancy in multiple sclerosis. V gave up 2 bases and J gave up 4 bases; unmatched junction bases: 4. Germline values: CDR1 SGHTS, CDR2 YDEGEE. The CDR3 spans 14 residues. Using immunoSEQ multiplex PCR, the repertoire was profiled, and TCRdb retains in-frame clones only, with some absent. The sample shows around 95,000 clones, about 90% of them seen only once. Sequencing used peripheral blood, obtained after pregnancy. The chain couples TRBV5-8 to TRBJ2-3, with 7 bases matching TRBD2. The receptor comes from a female donor in good health, enrolled as a control in a pregnancy study. CDR3 nucleotide sequence: TGTGCCAGCAGCTTCGCGCGGGAGTCAGATACGCAGTATTTT. Translated, it gives CASSFARESDTQYF.